Below, 21 T cell receptor beta chains from the same sample are listed, as sequenced in a study of regulatory T cells in long-lasting Graves disease. Investigators prepared the TCR beta libraries by applying iRepertoire HTBI primers and Arm-PCR of CDR3 regions. One entry per CDR3 protein results from TCRdb running MiXCR on the multiplex PCR reads. The sample yields roughly 400,000 distinct CDR3 sequences, 21% seen once. Time point of the sample: persistent/refractory GD, antithyroid drugs over 5 years with positive TRAb. RNA isolated from PBMCs was used to make the TCR library. The input for sequencing was peripheral blood mononuclear cells (PBMCs), taken when the disease was refractory, from a patient treated with antithyroid drugs. The receptors originated from a female donor with Graves disease.

Turning to this clonotype: Since a much larger clone is just one base distant, this may be a read error. This chain connects TRBV6-1 to TRBJ2-7; TRBD2 matches at 9 bases. The CDR3 consists of 15 residues. Germline V gene data show CDR1 as MNHNS and CDR2 as SASEGT. V gave up 8 bases and J gave up 1 base; unmatched junction bases: 9. The CDR3 DNA is TGTGCCAGCGGTCACGGGACTAGCAGATCCTACGAGCAGTACTTC. This translates into CASGHGTSRSYEQYF.

Here the CDR3 DNA reads TGTGCCAGTACCAATAGGGGAATGGACAGGGCCACCTACGAGCAGTACTTC. Translating gives CASTNRGMDRATYEQYF. This chain connects TRBV19 to TRBJ2-7, with 8 bases matching TRBD1. V dropped 7 bases and J dropped 2; count of bases not matched to a gene: 16. CDR3 length: 17 residues. The germline gives CDR1 LNHDA, CDR2 SQIVND (reference sequence).

The genes are TRBV2 and TRBJ1-5; TRBD1 agrees at 7 bases. Germline-derived CDR1 and CDR2 are SNHLY and FYNNEI. The CDR3 sequence is 16 residues long. Trimming at V came to 3 bases and at J to 2 bases, leaving 7 bases not matched to a gene. CDR3 DNA: TGTGCCAGCAGTGATACGGGAGGGGGCCGCAATCAGCCCCAGCATTTT. Translating gives CASSDTGGGRNQPQHF.

This chain connects TRBV27 to TRBJ1-5; 7 bases are a match to TRBD1. The CDR3 contains 17 residues. Germline trimming cut 6 bases from V and 0 bases from J; bases unmatched to any gene: 11. The germline V gene has CDR1 MNHEY and CDR2 SMNVEV (reference sequence). The DNA for the CDR3 is TGTGCCAGCAGACGGACAGGCTCAGACGTTAGCAATCAGCCCCAGCATTTT. Translating gives CASRRTGSDVSNQPQHF.

The V and J genes are TRBV5-1 and TRBJ1-1; weak D call: TRBD1 (6 bases). Trimming left V 3 bases short and J 0 bases short, with 12 bases between. The CDR3 runs 15 residues. Germline V lookup: CDR1 SGHRS, CDR2 YFSETQ. CDR3 DNA: TGCGCCAGCAGCTGGGGGGCAGGGATGAACACTGAAGCTTTCTTT. This gives the protein CASSWGAGMNTEAFF.

This clonotype was picked up many times. The J gene is TRBJ2-2, the V gene TRBV11-2, with D maybe TRBD1 (5 bases). CDR1 is SGHAT, CDR2 FQNNGV, per germline. The CDR3 sequence is 19 residues long. Trimming removed 1 base from V and 2 bases from J, with 20 bases in between. This CDR3 is CASSLVLWGGRTNTGELFF. Here the CDR3 DNA reads TGTGCCAGCAGCTTAGTGCTCTGGGGTGGAAGGACAAACACCGGGGAGCTGTTTTTT.

Many counts were recorded for this clonotype. This chain connects TRBV28 to TRBJ2-7; 9 bases align to TRBD2. Germline V gene data show CDR1 as MDHEN and CDR2 as SYDVKM. The J segment lost 5 bases and the V segment lost 6 bases, leaving 11 bases of the junction unmatched. The CDR3 has 15 amino acids. The CDR3 sequence: CASRGIAGVTHEQYF. DNA for the CDR3: TGTGCCAGCAGGGGGATAGCGGGAGTTACCCACGAGCAGTACTTC.

This clonotype was picked up many times. The J gene is TRBJ2-1, the V gene TRBV15; 7 bases are shared with TRBD1. This CDR3 comprises 16 residues. The V gene's germline CDR1 is LNHNV and CDR2 YYDKDF (reference sequence). With V trimmed by 2 bases and J by 5 bases, 9 bases remained unmatched. The CDR3 nucleotides are TGTGCCACCAGCAGATTAACAGGGGATCTAGACAATGAGCAGTTCTTC. This gives the protein CATSRLTGDLDNEQFF.

The J gene is TRBJ1-2, the V gene TRBV7-9, with 11 bases aligning to TRBD1. The CDR3 contains 19 residues. V was clipped by 5 bases and J by 0 bases; unmatched bases: 14. Germline V CDR1 and CDR2: SEHNR, FQNEAQ (reference sequence). The CDR3 reads CASSPYLEDRGPANYGYTF. CDR3 nucleotide sequence: TGTGCCAGCAGCCCATATCTGGAGGACAGGGGGCCAGCTAACTATGGCTACACCTTC.

This clonotype turned up a few times. The genes are TRBV5-1 and TRBJ2-7; D uncertain. This CDR3 contains 13 residues. Between the trimmed V and J ends, which lost 2 bases and 3 bases, there was a span of 9 bases. The germline gives CDR1 SGHRS, CDR2 YFSETQ. The CDR3 here is CASSFKNGYEQYF. The CDR3 nucleotides read TGCGCCAGCAGCTTCAAGAATGGCTACGAGCAGTACTTC.

This clonotype was found many times. The chain carries TRBV10-2 and TRBJ1-2, with D perhaps TRBD1 (5 bases). Trimming stripped 9 bases from V and 4 bases from J, with 24 bases between. The CDR3 length is 16 residues. CDR1 is WSHSY, CDR2 SAAADI, per germline. In nucleotides, the CDR3 is TGCGCCAGTGCCCCGGGACGAGCCGGCCTTCTCTATGGCTACACCTTC. This translates into CASAPGRAGLLYGYTF.

This clonotype has at least ten counts. The chain couples TRBV29-1 to TRBJ2-7, with no clear D. The CDR3 totals 11 residues. Trimming took off 3 bases at V and 6 bases at J, with 9 bases between the two ends. Germline V gene sequence: CDR1 SQVTM, CDR2 ANQGSEA. CDR3 loop: CSVDWGTEQYF. The DNA for the CDR3 is TGCAGCGTTGATTGGGGAACCGAGCAGTACTTC.

V gene TRBV20-1 combines with J gene TRBJ2-7, with TRBD2 matching 9 bases. After removal of 5 bases from V and 4 bases from J, the junction contained 9 bases not matched to a gene. The CDR3 is 14 residues long. Germline loops: CDR1 DFQATT, CDR2 SNEGSKA (reference sequence). The CDR3 coding sequence is TGCAGTGCTCCGACCGGAGCGGGAGGTTACGAGCAGTACTTC. Its translation is CSAPTGAGGYEQYF.

This clonotype was observed many times. This chain uses TRBV19 with TRBJ2-5; D is unclear. This CDR3 is built from 13 residues. Germline CDR1 LNHDA, CDR2 SQIVND (reference sequence). V dropped 3 bases and J dropped 2 bases, with 7 bases sitting between them. The CDR3 sequence is CASSIRPQETQYF. The CDR3 coding sequence is TGTGCCAGTAGTATCCGGCCTCAAGAGACCCAGTACTTC.

This clonotype was observed many times. This sequence joins TRBV29-1 and TRBJ2-5; 9 bases align to TRBD1. Germline V gene sequence: CDR1 SQVTM, CDR2 ANQGSEA. This CDR3 is built from 17 residues. Trimming took 8 bases from V and 0 from J; bases not matched to a gene: 16. Written as DNA, the CDR3 is TGCAGCCCAACCTCTCCCTCGGGACAGGGCCACCAAGAGACCCAGTACTTC. It specifies CSPTSPSGQGHQETQYF.

This clonotype was counted ten times or more. The chain combines TRBV28 with TRBJ1-5; possible D gene TRBD1, 5 bases. The V and J ends lost 2 bases and 11 bases respectively, with 13 bases between them. CDR3 length: 13 residues. CDR1 MDHEN and CDR2 SYDVKM come from the germline V gene. For the CDR3, the DNA is TGTGCCAGCAGTTTAGAGGGGAAGGGGACCCAGCATTTT. This translates into CASSLEGKGTQHF.

For the CDR3, the DNA is TGTGCCACCAGCAGCAGGGAATACAACTATGGCTACACCTTC. It codes for CATSSREYNYGYTF. The chain couples TRBV15 to TRBJ1-2, with D perhaps TRBD1 (5 bases). V lost 3 bases to trimming and J lost 2 bases, with 10 bases between them. The CDR3 extends over 14 amino acids. Germline V CDR1 and CDR2: LNHNV, YYDKDF (reference sequence).

This clonotype appeared many times. The gene calls are TRBV28 and TRBJ1-2, with TRBD1 matching 11 bases. This CDR3 contains 16 residues. The V segment lost 1 base and the J segment 8 bases; nucleotides outside the gene matches: 9. CDR1 is MDHEN and CDR2 is SYDVKM in the germline V gene. Here the CDR3 reads CASSLSLRTGGQGYTF. CDR3 DNA sequence: TGTGCCAGCAGTTTATCTCTAAGGACAGGGGGCCAGGGCTACACCTTC.

This clonotype was seen ten or more times. The J gene is TRBJ2-2, the V gene TRBV5-1, with a possible D match to TRBD2 (5 bases). The CDR3 length is 14 residues. From germline, CDR1 is SGHRS and CDR2 YFSETQ. The V and J ends lost 0 bases and 7 bases respectively, with 10 bases between them. This CDR3 is CASSLASKDGELFF. In DNA form, the CDR3 reads TGCGCCAGCAGCTTGGCTAGCAAGGACGGGGAGCTGTTTTTT.

This clonotype was observed at least ten times. CDR3 sequence reads: CASSVRHRGGNQPQHF. CDR3 nucleotide sequence: TGTGCCAGCAGTGTTCGACATCGGGGTGGCAATCAGCCCCAGCATTTT. The J gene is TRBJ1-5, the V gene TRBV6-2 or TRBV6-3; D gene unclear. The V and J ends lost 5 bases and 2 bases respectively, with 16 bases between them. CDR3 length: 16 residues. Germline CDR1 is MNHEY and CDR2 is SVGEGT.

Here the CDR3 DNA reads TGTGCCAGCAGCCCGGGGCTAGCGGGGAAGAATGAGCAGTTCTTC. Translating it yields CASSPGLAGKNEQFF. The chain is built from TRBV5-6 and TRBJ2-1; 9 bases align to TRBD2. The CDR3 extends over 15 amino acids. CDR1 SGHDT and CDR2 YYEEEE come from the germline V gene. The V and J ends lost 4 bases and 7 bases, in that order; junction bases with no gene match: 9.